This TCR beta chain is from a study of shared clonotypes between healthy human individuals. Study overall: Each donor's CD4 naive and CD4 memory cells filled three plates apiece, CD8 naive two, and CD8 memory one.

Germline loops: CDR1 SQVTM, CDR2 ANQGSEA. CDR3 length equals 16 residues. Trimming left V 4 bases short and J 2 bases short, with 15 bases between. This clone was counted once. Clones were sequenced by immunoSEQ multiplex PCR, and TCRdb holds only the in-frame ones, with some missing. Among around 2,000,000 clones listed, about 93% were seen once. CD45RO-negative CD8 cells positively selected for CCR7 made up the naive population, which excluded terminally differentiated effector memory CD45RA+ cells. Sequencing input: naive CD8+ T cells from PBMCs. The chain joins TRBV29-1 to TRBJ2-6, with TRBD2 as a possible D gene (7 bases). The source is a man aged 18 to 29 in good health. Some clones in this sample may be carry-over from other donors' samples. This CDR3 is CSVVWGGATGANVLTF. The CDR3 DNA reads as TGCAGCGTTGTATGGGGGGGGGCCACTGGGGCCAACGTCCTGACTTTC.